This T cell receptor beta chain was captured by sequencing in a study of human T cells and chemical hapten exposure. The overall study: Affected patients, primarily female, had alopecia areata, totalis or universalis. Regarding the study as a whole: TCRs above 1 in 1000 frequency stayed constant with DPC sensitization.

Germline V gives CDR1 MGHDK, CDR2 SYGVNS. The V end lost 4 bases, the J end lost 3 bases, and 6 bases lay between the germline ends. CDR3 length: 12 amino acids. This clonotype was observed at least ten times. As yet, its antigen is unknown. Within the library, unique molecular identifiers were attached to each individual cDNA molecule. Via MiXCR, TCRdb re-called the RACE reads, giving one row per CDR3 protein. The data show nearly 85,000 distinct CDR3 sequences, around a tenth seen once. Sample time point: patch test 2, 6 weeks after DPC sensitization. The treatment: therapeutic diphenylcyclopropenone sensitization with weekly scalp DPC.

The chain has TRBV25-1 and TRBJ1-2; D unresolved. Sequencing was performed on whole blood, taken in connection with sensitization to the hapten diphenylcyclopropenone (DPC). The TCR comes from a man between 18 and 35 years old with alopecia areata. Some clones in this sample may be carry-over from other donors' samples. In DNA, the CDR3 is TGTGCCAGCAGTGTTGGGGACTATGGCTACACCTTC. It is translated as CASSVGDYGYTF.